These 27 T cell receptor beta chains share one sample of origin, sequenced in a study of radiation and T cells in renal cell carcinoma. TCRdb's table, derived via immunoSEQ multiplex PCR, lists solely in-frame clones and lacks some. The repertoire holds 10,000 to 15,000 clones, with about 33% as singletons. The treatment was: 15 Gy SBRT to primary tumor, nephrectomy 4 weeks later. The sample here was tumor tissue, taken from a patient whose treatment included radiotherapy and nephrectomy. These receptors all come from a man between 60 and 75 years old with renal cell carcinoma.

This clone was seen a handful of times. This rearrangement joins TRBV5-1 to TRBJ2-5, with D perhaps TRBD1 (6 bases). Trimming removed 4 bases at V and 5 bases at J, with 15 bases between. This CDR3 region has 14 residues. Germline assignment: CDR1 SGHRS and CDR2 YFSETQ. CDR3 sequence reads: CASSPQTGVETQYF. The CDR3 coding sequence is TGCGCCAGCAGCCCCCAGACAGGAGTGGAGACCCAGTACTTC. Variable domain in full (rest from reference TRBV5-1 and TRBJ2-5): KAGVTQTPRYLIKTRGQQVTLSCSPISGHRSVSWYQQTPGQGLQFLFEYFSETQRNKGNFPGRFSGRQFSNSRSEMNVSTLELGDSALYLCASSPQTGVETQYFGPGTRLLVL.

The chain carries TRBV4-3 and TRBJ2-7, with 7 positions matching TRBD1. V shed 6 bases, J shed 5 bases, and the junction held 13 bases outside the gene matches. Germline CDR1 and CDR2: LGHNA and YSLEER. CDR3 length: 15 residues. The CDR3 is CASSRQTGLVHEQYF. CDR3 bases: TGCGCCAGCAGTCGACAGACAGGGCTAGTTCACGAGCAGTACTTC.

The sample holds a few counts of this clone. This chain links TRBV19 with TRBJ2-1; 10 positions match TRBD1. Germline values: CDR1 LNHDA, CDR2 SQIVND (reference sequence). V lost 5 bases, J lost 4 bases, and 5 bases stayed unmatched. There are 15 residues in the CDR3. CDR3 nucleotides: TGTGCCAGTAGTTTACCGGGACAGGGGTACAATGAGCAGTTCTTC. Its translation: CASSLPGQGYNEQFF.

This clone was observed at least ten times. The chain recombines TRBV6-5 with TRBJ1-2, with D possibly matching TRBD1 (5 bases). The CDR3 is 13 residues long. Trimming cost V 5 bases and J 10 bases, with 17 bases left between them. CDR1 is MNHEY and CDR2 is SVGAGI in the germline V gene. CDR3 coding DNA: TGTGCCAGCAGTCCAGGGAGAGGAGGCCCCTACACCTTC. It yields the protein CASSPGRGGPYTF.

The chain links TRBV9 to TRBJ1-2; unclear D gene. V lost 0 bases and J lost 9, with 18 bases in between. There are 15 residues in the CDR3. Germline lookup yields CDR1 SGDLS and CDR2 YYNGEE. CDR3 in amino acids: CASSVDGVLAGSYTF. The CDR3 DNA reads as TGTGCCAGCAGCGTAGATGGAGTTTTGGCAGGCAGCTACACCTTC. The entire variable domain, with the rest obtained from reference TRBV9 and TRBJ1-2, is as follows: DSGVTQTPKHLITATGQRVTLRCSPRSGDLSVYWYQQSLDQGLQFLIQYYNGEERAKGNILERFSAQQFPDLHSELNLSSLELGDSALYFCASSVDGVLAGSYTFGSGTRLTVV.

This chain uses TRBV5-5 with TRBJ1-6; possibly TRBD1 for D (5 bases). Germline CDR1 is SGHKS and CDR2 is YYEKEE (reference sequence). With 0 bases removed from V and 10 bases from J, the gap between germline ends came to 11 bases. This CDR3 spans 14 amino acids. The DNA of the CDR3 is TGTGCCAGCAGCTTGGGGCAGGGACGGTCACCCCTCCACTTT. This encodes CASSLGQGRSPLHF.

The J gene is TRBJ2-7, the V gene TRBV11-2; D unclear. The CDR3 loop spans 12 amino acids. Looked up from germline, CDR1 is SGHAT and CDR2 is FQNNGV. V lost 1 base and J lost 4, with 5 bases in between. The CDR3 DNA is TGTGCCAGCAGCTTAGCTGGGTACGAGCAGTACTTC. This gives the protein CASSLAGYEQYF.

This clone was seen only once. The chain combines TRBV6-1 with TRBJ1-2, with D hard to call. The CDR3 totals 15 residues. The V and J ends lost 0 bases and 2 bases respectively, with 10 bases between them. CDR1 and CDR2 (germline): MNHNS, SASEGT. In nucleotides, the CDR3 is TGTGCCAGCAGTGAAGCGGGTCCGGGGAACTATGGCTACACCTTC. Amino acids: CASSEAGPGNYGYTF.

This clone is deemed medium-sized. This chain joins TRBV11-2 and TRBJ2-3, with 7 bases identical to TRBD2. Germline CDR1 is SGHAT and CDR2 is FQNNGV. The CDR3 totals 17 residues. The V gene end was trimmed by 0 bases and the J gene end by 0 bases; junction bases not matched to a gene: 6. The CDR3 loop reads CASSLDLLAASTDTQYF. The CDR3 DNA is TGTGCCAGCAGCTTAGATCTGCTAGCGGCTAGCACAGATACGCAGTATTTT. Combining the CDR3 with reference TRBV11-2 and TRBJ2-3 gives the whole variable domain EAGVAQSPRYKIIEKRQSVAFWCNPISGHATLYWYQQILGQGPKLLIQFQNNGVVDDSQLPKDRFSAERLKGVDSTLKIQPAKLEDSAVYLCASSLDLLAASTDTQYFGPGTRLTVL.

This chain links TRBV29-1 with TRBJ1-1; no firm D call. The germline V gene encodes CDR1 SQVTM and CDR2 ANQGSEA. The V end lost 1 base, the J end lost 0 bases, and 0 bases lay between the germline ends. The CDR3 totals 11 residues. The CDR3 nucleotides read TGCAGCGTTGAAGTGAACACTGAAGCTTTCTTT. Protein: CSVEVNTEAFF.

The DNA of the CDR3 is TGCAGTGCTAGATCTGGGAGGGAGCAGTACTTC. Translating gives CSARSGREQYF. This chain uses TRBV20-1 with TRBJ2-7; a weak D match, TRBD2 (6 bases). CDR3 length: 11 residues. V was pared by 2 bases and J by 7 bases, with 9 bases between. Germline loops: CDR1 DFQATT, CDR2 SNEGSKA (reference sequence).

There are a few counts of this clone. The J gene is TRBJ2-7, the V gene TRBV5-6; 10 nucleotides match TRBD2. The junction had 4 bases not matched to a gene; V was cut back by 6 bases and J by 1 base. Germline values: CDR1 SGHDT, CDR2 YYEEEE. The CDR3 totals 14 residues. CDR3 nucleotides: TGTGCCAGCAATCTAGCGGGAGCGTCCTACGAGCAGTACGTC. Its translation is CASNLAGASYEQYV.

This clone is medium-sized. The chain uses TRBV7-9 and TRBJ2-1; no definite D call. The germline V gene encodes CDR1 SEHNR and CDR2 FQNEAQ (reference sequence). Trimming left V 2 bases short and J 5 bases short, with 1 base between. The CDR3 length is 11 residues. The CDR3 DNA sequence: TGTGCCAGCAGCTTAAACAATGAGCAGTTCTTC. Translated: CASSLNNEQFF.

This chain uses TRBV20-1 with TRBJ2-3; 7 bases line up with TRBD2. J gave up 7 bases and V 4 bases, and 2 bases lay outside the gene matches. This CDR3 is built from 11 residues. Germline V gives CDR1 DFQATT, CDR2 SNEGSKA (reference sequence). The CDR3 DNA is TGCAGTGCTATACTAGCGAATACGCAGTATTTT. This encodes CSAILANTQYF.

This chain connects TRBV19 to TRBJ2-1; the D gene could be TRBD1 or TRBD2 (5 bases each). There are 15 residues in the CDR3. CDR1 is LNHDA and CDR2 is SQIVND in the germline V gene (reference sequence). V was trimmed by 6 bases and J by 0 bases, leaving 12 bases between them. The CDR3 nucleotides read TGTGCCAGTAGGGGGGATGCTAGCTCCTACAATGAGCAGTTCTTC. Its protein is CASRGDASSYNEQFF. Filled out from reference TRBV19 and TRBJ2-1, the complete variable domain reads DGGITQSPKYLFRKEGQNVTLSCEQNLNHDAMYWYRQDPGQGLRLIYYSQIVNDFQKGDIAEGYSVSREKKESFPLTVTSAQKNPTAFYLCASRGDASSYNEQFFGPGTRLTVL.

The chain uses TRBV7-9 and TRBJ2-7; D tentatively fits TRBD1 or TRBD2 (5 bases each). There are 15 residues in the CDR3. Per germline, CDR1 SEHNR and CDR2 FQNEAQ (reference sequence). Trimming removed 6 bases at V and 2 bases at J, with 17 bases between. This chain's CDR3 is CASSPSGTPAYEQYV. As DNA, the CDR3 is TGTGCCAGCAGTCCTTCTGGGACCCCAGCCTACGAGCAGTACGTC.

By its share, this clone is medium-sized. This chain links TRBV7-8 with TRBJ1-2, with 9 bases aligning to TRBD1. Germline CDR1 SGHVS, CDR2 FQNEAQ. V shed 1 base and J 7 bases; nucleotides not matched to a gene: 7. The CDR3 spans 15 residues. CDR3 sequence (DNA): TGTGCCAGCAGCTTAGACACGACAGGGGGTATTGGCTACACCTTC. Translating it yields CASSLDTTGGIGYTF.

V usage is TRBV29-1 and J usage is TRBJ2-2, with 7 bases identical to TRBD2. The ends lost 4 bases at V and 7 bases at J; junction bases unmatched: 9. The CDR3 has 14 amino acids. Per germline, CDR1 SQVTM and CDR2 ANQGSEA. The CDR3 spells CSVVAGAMGGELFF. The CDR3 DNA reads TGCAGCGTTGTCGCGGGAGCGATGGGCGGGGAGCTGTTTTTT.

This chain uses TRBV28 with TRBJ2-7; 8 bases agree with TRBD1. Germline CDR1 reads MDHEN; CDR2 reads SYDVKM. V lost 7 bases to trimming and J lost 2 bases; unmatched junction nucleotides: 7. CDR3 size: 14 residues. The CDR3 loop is CASNPTGDPYEQYF. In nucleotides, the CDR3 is TGTGCCAGCAACCCGACAGGGGACCCCTACGAGCAGTACTTC.

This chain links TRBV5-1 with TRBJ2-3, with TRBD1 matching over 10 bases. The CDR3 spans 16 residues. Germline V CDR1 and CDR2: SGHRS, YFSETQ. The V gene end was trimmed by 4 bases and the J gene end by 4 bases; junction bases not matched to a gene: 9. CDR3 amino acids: CASSDADRGLSDTQYF. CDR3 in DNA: TGCGCCAGCAGCGATGCTGACAGGGGGCTCTCAGATACGCAGTATTTT.

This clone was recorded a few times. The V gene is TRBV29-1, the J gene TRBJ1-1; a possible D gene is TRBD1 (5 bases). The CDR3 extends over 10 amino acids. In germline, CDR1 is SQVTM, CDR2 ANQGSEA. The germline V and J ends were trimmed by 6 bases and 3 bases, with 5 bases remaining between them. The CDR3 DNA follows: TGCAGCGTGGGGCACACTGAAGCTTTCTTT. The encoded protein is CSVGHTEAFF.

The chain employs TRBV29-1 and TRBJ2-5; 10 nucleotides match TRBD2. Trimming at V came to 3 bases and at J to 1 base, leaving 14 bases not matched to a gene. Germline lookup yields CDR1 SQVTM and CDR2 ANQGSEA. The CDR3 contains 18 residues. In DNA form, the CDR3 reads TGCAGCGTTGATAGTCTAGCGGGGGCCGTGGGCCTCCAAGAGACCCAGTACTTC. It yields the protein CSVDSLAGAVGLQETQYF.

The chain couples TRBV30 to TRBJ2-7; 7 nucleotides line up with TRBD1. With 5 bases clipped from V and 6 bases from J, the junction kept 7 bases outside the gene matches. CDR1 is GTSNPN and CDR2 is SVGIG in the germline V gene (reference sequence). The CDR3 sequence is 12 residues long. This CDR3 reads CAWSRQGGEQYV. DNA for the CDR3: TGTGCCTGGTCACGACAGGGCGGCGAGCAGTACGTC.

This chain's CDR3 is CASISSGHEQYF. The CDR3 bases are TGTGCCAGCATCTCGTCAGGGCACGAGCAGTACTTC. The J gene is TRBJ2-7, the V gene TRBV6-5; possibly TRBD1 for D (5 bases). The V end was cut by 7 bases, the J end by 5 bases, with 12 bases between. Germline V gene lookup returns CDR1 MNHEY and CDR2 SVGAGI. CDR3 size: 12 residues.

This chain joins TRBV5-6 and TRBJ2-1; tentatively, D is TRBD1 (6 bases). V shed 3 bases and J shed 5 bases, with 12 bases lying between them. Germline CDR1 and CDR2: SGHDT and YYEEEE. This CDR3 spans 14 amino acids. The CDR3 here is CASSSPGHHNEQFF. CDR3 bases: TGTGCCAGCAGCTCCCCGGGACACCACAATGAGCAGTTCTTC.

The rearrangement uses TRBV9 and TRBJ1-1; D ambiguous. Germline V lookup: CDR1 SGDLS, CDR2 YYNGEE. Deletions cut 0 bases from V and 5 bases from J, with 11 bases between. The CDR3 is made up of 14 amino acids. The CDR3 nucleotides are TGTGCCAGCAGCGTAGCGGTTGACCGGACTGAAGCTTTCTTT. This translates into CASSVAVDRTEAFF.

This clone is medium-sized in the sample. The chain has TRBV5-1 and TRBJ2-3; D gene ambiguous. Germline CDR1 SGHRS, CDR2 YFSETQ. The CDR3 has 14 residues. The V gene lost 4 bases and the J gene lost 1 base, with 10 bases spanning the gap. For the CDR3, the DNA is TGCGCCAGCAGCCCAGGTGGCGGCACAGATACGCAGTATTTT. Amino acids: CASSPGGGTDTQYF.